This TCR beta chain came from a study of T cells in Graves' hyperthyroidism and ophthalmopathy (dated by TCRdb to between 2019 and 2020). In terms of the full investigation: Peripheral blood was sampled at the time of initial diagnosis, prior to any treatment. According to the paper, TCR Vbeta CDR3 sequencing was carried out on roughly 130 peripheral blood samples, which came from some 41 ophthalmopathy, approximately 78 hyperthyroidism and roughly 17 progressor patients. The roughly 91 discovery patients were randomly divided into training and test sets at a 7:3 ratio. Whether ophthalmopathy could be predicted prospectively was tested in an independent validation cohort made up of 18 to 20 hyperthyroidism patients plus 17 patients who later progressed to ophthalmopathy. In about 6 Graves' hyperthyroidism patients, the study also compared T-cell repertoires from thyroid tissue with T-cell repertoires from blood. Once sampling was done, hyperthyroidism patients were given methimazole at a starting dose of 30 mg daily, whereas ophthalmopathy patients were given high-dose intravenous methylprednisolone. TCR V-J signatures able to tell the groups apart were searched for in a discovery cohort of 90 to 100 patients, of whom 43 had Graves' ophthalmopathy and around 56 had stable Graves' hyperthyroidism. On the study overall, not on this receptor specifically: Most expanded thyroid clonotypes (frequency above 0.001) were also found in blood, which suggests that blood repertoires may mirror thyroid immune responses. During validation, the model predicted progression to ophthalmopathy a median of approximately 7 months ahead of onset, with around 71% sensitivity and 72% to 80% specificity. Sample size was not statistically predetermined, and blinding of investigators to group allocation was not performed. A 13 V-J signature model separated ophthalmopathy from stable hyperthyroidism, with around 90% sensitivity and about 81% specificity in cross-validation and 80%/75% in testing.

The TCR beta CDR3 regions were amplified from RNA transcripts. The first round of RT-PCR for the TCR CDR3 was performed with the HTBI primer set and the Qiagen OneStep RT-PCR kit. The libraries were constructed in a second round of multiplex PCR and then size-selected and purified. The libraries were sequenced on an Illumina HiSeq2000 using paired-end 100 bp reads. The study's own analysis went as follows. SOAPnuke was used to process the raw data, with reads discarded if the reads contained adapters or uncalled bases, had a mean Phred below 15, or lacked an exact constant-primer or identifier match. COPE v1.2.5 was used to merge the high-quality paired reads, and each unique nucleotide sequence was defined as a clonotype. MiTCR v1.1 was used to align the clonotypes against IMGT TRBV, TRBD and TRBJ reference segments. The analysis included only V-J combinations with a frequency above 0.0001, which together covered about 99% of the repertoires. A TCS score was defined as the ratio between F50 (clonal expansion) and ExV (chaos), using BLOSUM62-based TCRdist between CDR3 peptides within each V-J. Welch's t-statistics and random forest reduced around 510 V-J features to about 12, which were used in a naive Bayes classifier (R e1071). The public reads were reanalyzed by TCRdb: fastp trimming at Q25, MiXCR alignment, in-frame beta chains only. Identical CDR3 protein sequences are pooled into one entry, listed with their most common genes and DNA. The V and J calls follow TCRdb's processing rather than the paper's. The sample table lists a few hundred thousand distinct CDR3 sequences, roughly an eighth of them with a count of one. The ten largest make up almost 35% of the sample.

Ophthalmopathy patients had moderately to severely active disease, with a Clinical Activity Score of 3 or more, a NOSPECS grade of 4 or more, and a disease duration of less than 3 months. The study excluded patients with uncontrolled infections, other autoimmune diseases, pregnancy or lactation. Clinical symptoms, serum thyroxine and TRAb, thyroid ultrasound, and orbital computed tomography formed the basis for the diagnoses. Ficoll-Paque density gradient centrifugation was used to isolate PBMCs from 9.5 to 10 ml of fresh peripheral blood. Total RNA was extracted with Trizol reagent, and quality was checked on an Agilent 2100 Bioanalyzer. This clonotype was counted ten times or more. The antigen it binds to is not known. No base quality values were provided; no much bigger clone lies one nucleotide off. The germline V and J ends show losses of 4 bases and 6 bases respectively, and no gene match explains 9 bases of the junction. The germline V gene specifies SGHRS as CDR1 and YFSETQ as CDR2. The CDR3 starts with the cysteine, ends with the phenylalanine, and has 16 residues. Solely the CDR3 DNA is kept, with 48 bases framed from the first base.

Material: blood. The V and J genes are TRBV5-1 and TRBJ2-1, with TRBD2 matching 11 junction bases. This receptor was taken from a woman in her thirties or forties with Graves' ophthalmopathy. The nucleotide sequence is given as TGCGCCAGCAGCGGTGGACAGGGACTAGCGGCCAATGAGCAGTTCTTC. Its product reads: CASSGGQGLAANEQFF.